Included here is one T cell receptor beta chain sequence, with context. Antigen specificity is unknown. The data were taken from a study of cytomegalovirus exposure and HLA in healthy donors. The V and J ends lost 8 bases and 7 bases respectively, with 17 bases between them. The CDR3 sequence is 13 residues long. Germline CDR1 SNHLY, CDR2 FYNNEI. Study-level points and caveats: In a later analysis, about 17,000 TCR beta sequences were associated with HLA alleles at 0.05 false discovery rate.

PCR used 60 Vbeta primers and 13 Jbeta primers. Using immunoSEQ multiplex PCR, the repertoire was profiled, and TCRdb retains in-frame clones only, with some absent. The sample contains about 120,000 clones, roughly 80% of which appear only once. Sequencing was done on a sample of PBMCs. The genes are TRBV2 and TRBJ1-2; TRBD1 is a possible D gene (5 bases). This receptor was identified in a female donor in good health and CMV-seronegative. The CDR3 protein is CASEGRAQGGYTF. CDR3 coding DNA: TGTGCCAGCGAGGGGAGGGCTCAGGGTGGCTACACCTTC.